This T cell receptor (beta chain) was sequenced for a study of beta chain features in type 1 diabetes. Regarding the study as a whole: Insertions at VDJ junctions were less frequent in type 1 diabetes patients. These patients also deleted more nucleotides at the same junctions. There was a moderate but significant shortening of TCRB CDR3s in all four CD4+ subsets of Type 1 diabetes patients. In the patient group, naive, central memory and Treg TCRB repertoires seemed more alike than in the healthy donor group.

The entirety of the isolated RNA underwent reverse transcription, so expressed TCRB transcripts were sequenced. Some clones are missing from TCRdb's copy, which holds only in-frame ones; the method was immunoSEQ multiplex PCR. The table has a few hundred thousand clones, more than 12% seen once; the top ten hold roughly 0.017%. This clone has only a few counts. What it recognizes is unknown. Sorted populations all exceeded 95% purity. Losses at the gene ends were 6 bases for V and 4 bases for J; bases not matched to a gene: 10. CDR1 is SEHNR and CDR2 is FQNEAQ in the germline V gene (reference sequence). There are 15 residues in the CDR3.

This sequence joins TRBV7-9 and TRBJ1-1; TRBD1 aligns across 8 bases. The sequence was collected from a woman aged 18-29 years in good health. Specimen: naive CD4+ T cells from blood. CDR3 sequence: CASRPDRESLTEAFF. In DNA form, the CDR3 reads TGTGCCAGCAGGCCGGACAGGGAGAGTCTCACTGAAGCTTTCTTT.